Below, 5 T cell receptor beta chains from the same sample are listed, as sequenced in a study of T cell responses to AZD1222 COVID-19 vaccine. Some clones are missing from TCRdb's copy, which holds only in-frame ones; the method was immunoSEQ multiplex PCR. This sample has 100,000 to 150,000 clones, with about 90% found just once. The sequences come from peripheral blood, collected on day 0 of AZD1222 vaccination. The receptors derive from an adult in good health.

V usage is TRBV28 and J usage is TRBJ1-4; D not resolved. This CDR3 comprises 16 residues. Trimming removed 4 bases from V and 8 bases from J, with 20 bases in between. Germline CDR1 is MDHEN and CDR2 is SYDVKM. The CDR3: CASSWGVSTTQEKLFF. CDR3 in DNA: TGTGCCAGCAGTTGGGGAGTTTCGACGACCCAGGAAAAACTGTTTTTT.

Of note for this clone: One end of the junction fails to match germline, which may point to a read error. CDR3 sequence reads: CASSLAGTNNGELFF. The DNA of the CDR3 is TGCGCCAGCAGCTTGGCCGGGACAAACAACGGGGAGCTGTTTTTT. The J gene is TRBJ2-2, the V gene TRBV5-1; D possibly corresponds to TRBD1 (6 bases). The CDR3 covers 15 residues. Germline loops: CDR1 SGHRS, CDR2 YFSETQ.

The V call is TRBV19, the J call TRBJ2-7, with D tentatively TRBD1 (6 bases). From germline, CDR1 is LNHDA and CDR2 SQIVND (reference sequence). CDR3 length: 14 residues. The V end was cut by 7 bases, the J end by 0 bases, with 13 bases between. The CDR3 sequence is CASTPGEDSYEQYF. In DNA, the CDR3 is TGTGCCAGTACACCAGGGGAAGACTCCTACGAGCAGTACTTC. Drawing the rest from reference TRBV19 and TRBJ2-7, the complete variable domain is DGGITQSPKYLFRKEGQNVTLSCEQNLNHDAMYWYRQDPGQGLRLIYYSQIVNDFQKGDIAEGYSVSREKKESFPLTVTSAQKNPTAFYLCASTPGEDSYEQYFGPGTRLTVT.

The chain links TRBV12-3 or TRBV12-4 to TRBJ1-2, with no clear D. Trimming cost V 6 bases and J 4 bases, with 9 bases left between them. The CDR3 spans 12 residues. CDR3 sequence reads: CASRSGTYGYTF. In DNA form, the CDR3 reads TGTGCCAGCAGAAGCGGAACCTATGGCTACACCTTC.

This chain joins TRBV28 and TRBJ2-7, with unresolved D. Germline V gene lookup returns CDR1 MDHEN and CDR2 SYDVKM. V was shortened by 10 bases and J by 0 bases, with 16 bases between the two germline ends. There are 14 residues in the CDR3. CDR3 in amino acids: CAIQKPLSSYEQYF. CDR3 DNA sequence: TGTGCCATCCAAAAGCCCTTGAGCTCCTACGAGCAGTACTTC.